Detailed here is one TCR beta chain. Its antigen target is currently unknown. Base qualities are not at hand, and no much larger clone is one base apart. The library was produced with the immunoSEQ multiplex PCR assay. Here the immuneACCESS table is served through TCRdb, limited to in-frame sequences with V and J called. Missing clones are a known gap in these copies; in checked studies unresolved V genes cover under half, and the rest lacks a known reason. The sample yields 40,000 to 45,000 clones; 60% to 80% were counted once. Of the sample, roughly 1.2% falls within the top ten clones. CDR1 and CDR2 are read off the germline V gene as SGHRS and YFSETQ. The CDR3 holds 14 amino acids from the cysteine to the phenylalanine. Only the CDR3 portion is preserved as DNA: 42 bases, with reading frame beginning at the first base. V is pared back by 3 bases and J by 3 bases, with 11 bases lying between the germline termini.

These data originate in a study of preoperative IRX-2 immunotherapy in early breast cancer (dated by TCRdb to about 2019). Explained via the paper, the treatment or condition label denotes: preoperative locoregional IRX-2 cytokine immunotherapy. The samples were obtained from a phase Ib study that tested preoperative, locoregional IRX-2 cytokine immunotherapy designed to prime immune responses. Patients with early-stage breast cancer who were given IRX-2 before surgery served as donors. Source: tumor tissue, taken after IRX-2 immunotherapy. This receptor was identified in a human donor with breast cancer. Recombination joined TRBV5-1 with TRBJ2-3; the D gene is perhaps TRBD1 or TRBD2, as each covers 6 bases. The CDR3 protein is CASSSRGATDTQYF. The bases read TGCGCCAGCAGCTCGAGGGGGGCTACAGATACGCAGTATTTT.